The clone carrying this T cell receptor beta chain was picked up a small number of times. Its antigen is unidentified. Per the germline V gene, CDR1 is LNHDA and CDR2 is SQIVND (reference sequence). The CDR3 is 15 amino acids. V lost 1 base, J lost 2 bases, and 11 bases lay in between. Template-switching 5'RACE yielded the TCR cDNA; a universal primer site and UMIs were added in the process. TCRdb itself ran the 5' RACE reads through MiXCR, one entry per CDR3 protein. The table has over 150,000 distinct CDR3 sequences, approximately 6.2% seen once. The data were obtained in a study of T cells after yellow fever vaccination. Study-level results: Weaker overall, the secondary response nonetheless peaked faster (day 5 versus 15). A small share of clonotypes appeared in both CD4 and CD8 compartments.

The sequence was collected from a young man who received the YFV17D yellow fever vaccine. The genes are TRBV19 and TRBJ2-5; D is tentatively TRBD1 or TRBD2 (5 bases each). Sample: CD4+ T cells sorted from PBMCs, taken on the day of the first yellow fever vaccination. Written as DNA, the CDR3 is TGTGCCAGTAGTATAGTGGGACGGAGGCAAGAGACCCAGTACTTC. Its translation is CASSIVGRRQETQYF.